In its sample, the clone carrying this TCR beta chain is large (0.1 to 1%). This CDR3 is 16 amino acids long. Trimming took off 6 bases at V and 7 bases at J, with 22 bases between the two ends. The entry originates in a study of spatial heterogeneity in lung cancer. Time point in this sample: sample taken at primary tumor resection. Tumor, nontumor lung or frozen PBMC supplied whole RNA that was sequenced unsorted. The presence of a unique molecular identifier marked each TCR cDNA molecule. One entry per CDR3 protein results from TCRdb running MiXCR on the 5' RACE reads. The sample records about 6,000 distinct CDR3 sequences, roughly 18% being singletons.

This clonotype was obtained from a male donor with early-stage non-small cell lung cancer. The V gene is TRBV12-3 or TRBV12-4, the J gene TRBJ2-1; D not resolved. Material: normal lung tissue next to the tumor, obtained at surgery. The CDR3 loop reads CASRTPEDPKGNEQFF. CDR3 nucleotide sequence: TGTGCCAGCAGGACCCCCGAGGACCCCAAAGGGAATGAGCAGTTCTTC.